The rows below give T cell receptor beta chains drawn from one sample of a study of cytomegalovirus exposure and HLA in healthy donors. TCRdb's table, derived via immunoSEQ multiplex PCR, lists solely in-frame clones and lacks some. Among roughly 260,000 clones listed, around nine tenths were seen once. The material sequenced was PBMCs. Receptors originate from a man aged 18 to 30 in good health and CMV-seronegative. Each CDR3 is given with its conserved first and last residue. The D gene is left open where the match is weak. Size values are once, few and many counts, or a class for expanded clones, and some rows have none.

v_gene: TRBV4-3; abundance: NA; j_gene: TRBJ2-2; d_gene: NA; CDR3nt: TGCGCCAGCAGCCAAGTGCGAGACGGACAGCCCGGTATGGGGGAGCTGTTTTTT; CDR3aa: CASSQVRDGQPGMGELFF
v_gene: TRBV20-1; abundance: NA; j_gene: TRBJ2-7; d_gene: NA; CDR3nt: TGCAGTGCCCAGGGTTGGGGCGAGCAGTACTTC; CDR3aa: CSAQGWGEQYF
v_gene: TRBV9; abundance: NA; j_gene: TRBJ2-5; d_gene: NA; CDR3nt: TGTGCCACCTCGCTGGGAGCGGGCCACGGGGAGACCCAGTACTTC; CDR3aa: CATSLGAGHGETQYF
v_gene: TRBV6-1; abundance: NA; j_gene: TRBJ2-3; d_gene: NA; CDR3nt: TGTGCCAGCACCTCCCCGGGGGGCACAGATACGCAGTATTTT; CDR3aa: CASTSPGGTDTQYF
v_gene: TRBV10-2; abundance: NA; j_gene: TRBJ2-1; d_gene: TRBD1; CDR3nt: TGCGCCAGCAGTGATTTGGACAGGGGGTACAATGAGCAGTTCTTC; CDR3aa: CASSDLDRGYNEQFF
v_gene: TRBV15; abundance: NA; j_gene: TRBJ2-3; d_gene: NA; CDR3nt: TGTGCCACCAGCAGCCTGAGAGATACGCAGTATTTT; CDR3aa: CATSSLRDTQYF
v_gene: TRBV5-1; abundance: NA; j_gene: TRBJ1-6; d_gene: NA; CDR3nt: TGCGCCAGCAGCGCCGCCCGGGGGGGTGGCAATTCACCCCTCCACTTT; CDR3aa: CASSAARGGGNSPLHF
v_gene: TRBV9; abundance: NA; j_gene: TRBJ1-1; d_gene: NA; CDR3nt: TGTGCCAGCAGCGAGGACAGCATGAACACTGAAGCTTTCTTT; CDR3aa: CASSEDSMNTEAFF
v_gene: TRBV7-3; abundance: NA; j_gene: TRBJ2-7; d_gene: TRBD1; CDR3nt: TGTGCCAGCAGCCCAGGGGGCCGCTACGAGCAGTACTTC; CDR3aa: CASSPGGRYEQYF
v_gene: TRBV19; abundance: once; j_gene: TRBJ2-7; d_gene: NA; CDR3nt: TGTGCCAGTAGTAATGGGCAGGGCTACGAGCAGTACTTC; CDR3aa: CASSNGQGYEQYF
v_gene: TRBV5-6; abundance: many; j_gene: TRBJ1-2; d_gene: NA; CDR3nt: TGTGCCAGCAGCTTGACAGGGGGCTACACCTTC; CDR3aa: CASSLTGGYTF
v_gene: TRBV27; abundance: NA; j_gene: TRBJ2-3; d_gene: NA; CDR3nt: TGTGCCAGCGCAATTATCATTGGGGGGGCCGCTATGGATACGCAGTATTTT; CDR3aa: CASAIIIGGAAMDTQYF
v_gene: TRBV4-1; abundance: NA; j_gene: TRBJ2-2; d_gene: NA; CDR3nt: TGCGCCAGCAGCCAAGATCGCGGCACCGGGGAGCTGTTTTTT; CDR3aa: CASSQDRGTGELFF
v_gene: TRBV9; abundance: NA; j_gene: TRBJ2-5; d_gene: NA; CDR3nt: TGTGCCAGCAGCGTAGGAGGAAGCATAGAGACCCAGTACTTC; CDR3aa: CASSVGGSIETQYF
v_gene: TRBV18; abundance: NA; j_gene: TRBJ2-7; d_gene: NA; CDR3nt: TGTGCCAGCTCACCAGAGTTCTCTTTGGACGAGCAGTACTTC; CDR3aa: CASSPEFSLDEQYF
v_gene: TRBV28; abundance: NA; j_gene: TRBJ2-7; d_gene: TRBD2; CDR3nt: TGTGCCAGCACTAGCGGGGGGTCCTCCTACGAGCAGTACTTC; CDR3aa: CASTSGGSSYEQYF
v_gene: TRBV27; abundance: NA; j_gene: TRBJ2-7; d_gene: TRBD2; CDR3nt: TGTGCCAGCAGTCCCCGACAGCGGGAGACCCTCTACGAGCAGTACTTC; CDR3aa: CASSPRQRETLYEQYF
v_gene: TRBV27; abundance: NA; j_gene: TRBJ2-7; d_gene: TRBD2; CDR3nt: TGTGCCAGCAGTCCCCGGGGTAGCGGGAGAATCAACGAGCAGTACTTC; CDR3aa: CASSPRGSGRINEQYF
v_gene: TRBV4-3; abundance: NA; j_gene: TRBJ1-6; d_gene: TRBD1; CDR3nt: TGCGCCAGCAGCCTAGGACAGGGGGTTGAGTCACCCCTCCACTTT; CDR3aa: CASSLGQGVESPLHF
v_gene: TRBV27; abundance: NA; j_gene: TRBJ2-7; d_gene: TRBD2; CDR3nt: TGTGCCAGCATGCTGGGAGGGGCGAGGGGCGAGCAGTACTTC; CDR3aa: CASMLGGARGEQYF
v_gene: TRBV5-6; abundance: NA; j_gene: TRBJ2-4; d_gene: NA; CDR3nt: TGTGCCAGCAGCTTGGTGCAAGACGGGGACATTCAGTACTTC; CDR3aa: CASSLVQDGDIQYF
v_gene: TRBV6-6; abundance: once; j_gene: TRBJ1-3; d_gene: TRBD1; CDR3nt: TGTGCCAGCGTCGGCAGGGGGATAGACACCATATATTTT; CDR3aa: CASVGRGIDTIYF
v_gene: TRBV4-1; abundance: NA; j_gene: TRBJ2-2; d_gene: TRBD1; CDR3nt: TGCGCCAGCAGCCAAGAGGGACAGCCTAACACCGGGGAGCTGTTTTTT; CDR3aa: CASSQEGQPNTGELFF
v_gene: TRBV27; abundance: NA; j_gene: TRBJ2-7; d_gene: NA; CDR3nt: TGTGCCAGCAGTTTATCGCGCTCCTACGAGCAGTACTTC; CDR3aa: CASSLSRSYEQYF
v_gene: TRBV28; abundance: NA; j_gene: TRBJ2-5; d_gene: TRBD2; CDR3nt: TGTGCCAGCAGATCGGGACTAGATCAAGAGACCCAGTACTTC; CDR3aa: CASRSGLDQETQYF
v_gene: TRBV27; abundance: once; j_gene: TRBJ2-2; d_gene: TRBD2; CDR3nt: TGTGCCAGCAAATTAGCGGGAGGGAACACCGGGGAGCTGTTTTTT; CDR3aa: CASKLAGGNTGELFF
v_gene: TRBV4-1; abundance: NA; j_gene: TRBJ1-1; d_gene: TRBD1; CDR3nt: TGCGCCAGCAGCCATGAAGGGACAGGGAGTTTTGGGGCTTTCTTT; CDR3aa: CASSHEGTGSFGAFF
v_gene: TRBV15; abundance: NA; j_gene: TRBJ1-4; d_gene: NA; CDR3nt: TGTGCCACCAGCAGAGGTTGGGCGGGTATGAATGAAAAACTGTTTTTT; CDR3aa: CATSRGWAGMNEKLFF
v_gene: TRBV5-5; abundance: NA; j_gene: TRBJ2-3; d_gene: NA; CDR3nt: TGTGCCAGCAGCCCCAGACAGGTGTTCACAGATACGCAGTATTTT; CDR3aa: CASSPRQVFTDTQYF
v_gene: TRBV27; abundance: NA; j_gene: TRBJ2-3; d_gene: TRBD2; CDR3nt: TGTGCCAGCAGTTACGGGACTAATGGAAGGACGCAGTATTTT; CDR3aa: CASSYGTNGRTQYF
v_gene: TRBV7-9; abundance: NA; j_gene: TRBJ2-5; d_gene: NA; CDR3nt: TGTGCCAGCAGCTCTACCACAGGGTGGGAGACCCAGTACTTC; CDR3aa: CASSSTTGWETQYF
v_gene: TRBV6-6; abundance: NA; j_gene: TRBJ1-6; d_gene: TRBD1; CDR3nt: TGTGCCAGCACCGGGGACAGGAATTCACCCCTCCACTTT; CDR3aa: CASTGDRNSPLHF
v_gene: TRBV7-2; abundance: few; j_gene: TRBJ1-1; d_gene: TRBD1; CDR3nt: TGTGCCAGCAGTCAGGACAGGGTTGGAACTGAAGCTTTCTTT; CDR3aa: CASSQDRVGTEAFF
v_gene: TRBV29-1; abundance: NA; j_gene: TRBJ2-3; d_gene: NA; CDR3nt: TGCAGCATGAACGGTGGGGGCGGAGGCACAGATACGCAGTATTTT; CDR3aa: CSMNGGGGGTDTQYF
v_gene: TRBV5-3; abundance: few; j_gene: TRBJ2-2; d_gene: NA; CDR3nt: TGTGCCAGAAGCGACCGGGACTCGAACACCGGGGAGCTGTTTTTT; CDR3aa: CARSDRDSNTGELFF
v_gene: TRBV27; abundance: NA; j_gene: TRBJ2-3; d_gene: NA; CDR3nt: NA; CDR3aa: CASSSSAGGWADTQYF
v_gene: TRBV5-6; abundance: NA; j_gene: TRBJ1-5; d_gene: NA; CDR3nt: TGTGCCAGCAGCTTGCAGGGGACTCAGCCCCAGCATTTT; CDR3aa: CASSLQGTQPQHF
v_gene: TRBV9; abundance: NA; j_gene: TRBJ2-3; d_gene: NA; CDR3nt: TGTGCCAGCAGCGTAGGTAGTGGGAGCCGGGCAGATACGCAGTATTTT; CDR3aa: CASSVGSGSRADTQYF
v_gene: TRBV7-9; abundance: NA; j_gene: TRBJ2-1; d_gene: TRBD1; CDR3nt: TGTGCCAGCAGCTCCGACCCATTGGACAGGGTCTACAATGAGCAGTTCTTC; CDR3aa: CASSSDPLDRVYNEQFF
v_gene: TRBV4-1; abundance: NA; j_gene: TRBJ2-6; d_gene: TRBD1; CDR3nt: TGCGCCAGCAGGCTGGGGACAGGTACGGGGGCCAACGTCCTGACTTTC; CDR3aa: CASRLGTGTGANVLTF
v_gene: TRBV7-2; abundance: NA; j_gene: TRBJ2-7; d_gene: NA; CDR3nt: TGTGCCAGCAGCCCAGGGGGGACAAAGCAGTACTTC; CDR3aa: CASSPGGTKQYF
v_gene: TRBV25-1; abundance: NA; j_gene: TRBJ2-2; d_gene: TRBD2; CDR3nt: TGTGCCAGCGGCGCTATAGCGGGAGGTTACGAGGACACCGGGGAGCTGTTTTTT; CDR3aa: CASGAIAGGYEDTGELFF
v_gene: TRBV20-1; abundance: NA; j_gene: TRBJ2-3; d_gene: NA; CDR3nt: TGCAGTGCTCTATACACAGATACGCAGTATTTT; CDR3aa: CSALYTDTQYF
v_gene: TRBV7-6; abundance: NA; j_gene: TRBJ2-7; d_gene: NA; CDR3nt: TGTGCCAGCAGCCTTGGACGGGACTACGAGCAGTACTTC; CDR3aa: CASSLGRDYEQYF
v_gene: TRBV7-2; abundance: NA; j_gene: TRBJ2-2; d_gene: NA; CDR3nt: TGTGCCAGCAGCACACAATCACGCACCGGGGAGCTGTTTTTT; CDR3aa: CASSTQSRTGELFF
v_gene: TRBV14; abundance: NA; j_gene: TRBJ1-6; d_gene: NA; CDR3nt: TGTGCCAGCAGCCGCCCCAGGTCACCCCTCCACTTT; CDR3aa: CASSRPRSPLHF
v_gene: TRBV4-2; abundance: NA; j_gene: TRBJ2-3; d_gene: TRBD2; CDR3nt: TGTGCCAGCAGCCAAGAGACTAGCGGTACAGATACGCAGTATTTT; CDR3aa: CASSQETSGTDTQYF
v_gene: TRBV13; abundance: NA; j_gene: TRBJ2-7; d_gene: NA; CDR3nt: TGTGCCAGCAGCTTAGGGGGGGCCTCCTACGAGCAGTACTTC; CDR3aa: CASSLGGASYEQYF
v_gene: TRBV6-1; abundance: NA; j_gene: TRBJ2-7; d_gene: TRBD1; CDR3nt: TGTGCCAGCAGTGAGGGGACAGATATCTACGAGCAGTACTTC; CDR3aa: CASSEGTDIYEQYF
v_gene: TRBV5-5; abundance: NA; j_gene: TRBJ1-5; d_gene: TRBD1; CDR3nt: TGTGCCAGCAGCTTCACGACAGGGCTAAGCAATCAGCCCCAGCATTTT; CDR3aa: CASSFTTGLSNQPQHF
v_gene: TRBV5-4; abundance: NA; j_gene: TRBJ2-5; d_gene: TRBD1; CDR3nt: TGTGCCAGCAGCTTGGCCGGGACAGTCAAAGAGACCCAGTACTTC; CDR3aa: CASSLAGTVKETQYF
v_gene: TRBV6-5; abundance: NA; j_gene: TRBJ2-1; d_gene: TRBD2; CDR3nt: TGTGCCAGCACGGGACTAGCGAGGGGTAGTGAGCAGTTCTTC; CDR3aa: CASTGLARGSEQFF
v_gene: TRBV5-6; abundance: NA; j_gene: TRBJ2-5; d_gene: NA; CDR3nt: TGTGCCAGCAGCAAACGAACGGGGGAGACCCAGTACTTC; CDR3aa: CASSKRTGETQYF
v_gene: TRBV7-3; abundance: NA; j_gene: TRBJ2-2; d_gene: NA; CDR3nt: TGTGCCAGCAGCTTAGATCGGTACACCGGGGAGCTGTTTTTT; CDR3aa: CASSLDRYTGELFF
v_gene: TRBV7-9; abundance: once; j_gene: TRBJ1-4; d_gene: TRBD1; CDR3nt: TGTGCCAGCAGCTTCGGTATTCAGGGGGCGTTAGAAAAACTGTTTTTT; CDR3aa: CASSFGIQGALEKLFF
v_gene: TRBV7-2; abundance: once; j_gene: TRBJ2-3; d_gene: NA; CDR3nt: TGTGCCAGCAGCTTTGATAGAACCCGTTTCACAGATACGCAGTATTTT; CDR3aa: CASSFDRTRFTDTQYF
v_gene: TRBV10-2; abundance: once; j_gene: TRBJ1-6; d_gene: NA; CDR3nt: TGCGCCAGCAGGGAGGAGAGCTCCTATAATTCACCCCTCCACTTT; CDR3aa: CASREESSYNSPLHF
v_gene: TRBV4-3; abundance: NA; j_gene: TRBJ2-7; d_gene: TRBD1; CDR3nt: TGCGCCAGCAGCCAGGCAGACAGGGTGAACGAGCAGTACTTC; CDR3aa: CASSQADRVNEQYF
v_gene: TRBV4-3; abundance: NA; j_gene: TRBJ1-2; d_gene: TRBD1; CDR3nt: TGCGCCAGCAGCCCCCCCGGGACAGGGGTTGGCTACACCTTC; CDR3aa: CASSPPGTGVGYTF